What follows are 11 T cell receptor beta chains derived from one specimen sequenced in a study of T cells in Graves' hyperthyroidism and ophthalmopathy. Template material for amplifying TCR beta CDR3 regions consisted of RNA transcripts. With the HTBI primer set, the TCR CDR3 went through a first round of RT-PCR. TCRdb reprocessed the multiplex PCR reads via MiXCR and lists one record per CDR3 protein. This sample has approximately 720,000 distinct CDR3 sequences, with about 17% found just once. Source material: blood. These TCRs come from a woman between 50 and 59 years old with Graves' hyperthyroidism that later progressed to Graves' ophthalmopathy.

This clonotype was recorded many times. The rearrangement joins TRBV20-1 to TRBJ2-3, with 11 bases that match TRBD2. Germline assignment: CDR1 DFQATT and CDR2 SNEGSKA (reference sequence). The CDR3 has 14 residues. Unmatched junction bases numbered 4, after V lost 6 bases and J lost 2 bases. The CDR3 spells CSAVSGGATDTQYF. In DNA form, the CDR3 reads TGCAGTGCAGTTAGCGGGGGGGCCACAGATACGCAGTATTTT.

The chain employs TRBV7-8 and TRBJ1-1, with 7 bases identical to TRBD1. J lost 0 bases, V lost 4 bases, and 8 bases had no gene match. Per germline, CDR1 SGHVS and CDR2 FQNEAQ. This CDR3 contains 16 residues. CDR3: CASSSSGGSLNTEAFF. The CDR3 DNA reads as TGTGCCAGCAGCTCGTCAGGGGGTTCTTTGAACACTGAAGCTTTCTTT.

This clonotype was counted many times. CDR3 region: CASSAPGQGRTDTQYF. DNA for the CDR3: TGTGCCAGCTCAGCCCCGGGACAGGGGAGGACAGATACGCAGTATTTT. V is TRBV18 and J is TRBJ2-3, with 10 bases that match TRBD1. The CDR3 consists of 16 residues. V shed 5 bases and J 3 bases; nucleotides not matched to a gene: 8. The V gene's germline CDR1 is KGHSH and CDR2 LQKENI.

The rearrangement uses TRBV20-1 and TRBJ1-4; D possibly corresponds to TRBD1 (6 bases). Trimming took 3 bases from V and 10 from J, leaving 18 bases between them. This CDR3 is 14 amino acids long. The germline gives CDR1 DFQATT, CDR2 SNEGSKA (reference sequence). The CDR3 DNA reads TGCAGTGCTAGTGGACAGCGCGGGAACCGAAAACTGTTTTTT. Translated, it gives CSASGQRGNRKLFF.

This chain connects TRBV3-1 to TRBJ1-2; D is possibly TRBD1 (5 bases). The germline gives CDR1 LGHDT, CDR2 YNNKEL (reference sequence). V was trimmed by 4 bases and J by 4 bases, leaving 16 bases between them. The CDR3 runs to 15 residues. The chain's CDR3 is CASSRFPPRAYGYTF. The DNA for the CDR3 is TGTGCCAGCAGCCGGTTCCCCCCCAGGGCCTATGGCTACACCTTC.

This chain links TRBV7-9 with TRBJ1-2, with 7 nucleotides matching TRBD1. Per the germline V gene, CDR1 is SEHNR and CDR2 is FQNEAQ (reference sequence). The CDR3 is 17 residues long. V dropped 6 bases and J dropped 0; count of bases not matched to a gene: 13. The CDR3 sequence: CASRPDRDPSSNYGYTF. CDR3 bases: TGTGCCAGCAGACCCGACAGGGACCCCTCTTCTAACTATGGCTACACCTTC. Variable domain in full (rest from reference TRBV7-9 and TRBJ1-2): DTGVSQNPRHKITKRGQNVTFRCDPISEHNRLYWYRQTLGQGPEFLTYFQNEAQLEKSRLLSDRFSAERPKGSFSTLEIQRTEQGDSAMYLCASRPDRDPSSNYGYTFGSGTRLTVV.

This clonotype was counted many times. The chain links TRBV12-3 or TRBV12-4 to TRBJ1-5; no clear D. The CDR3 consists of 15 residues. Trimming shortened V by 7 bases and J by 3 bases, and 16 bases separated the two germline ends. DNA of the CDR3: TGTGCCAGCACCATCGGGAGAGGGTACAATCAGCCCCAGCATTTT. Translation gives CASTIGRGYNQPQHF.

The genes are TRBV10-1 and TRBJ2-7; the match to TRBD1 covers 10 bases. The CDR3 contains 15 residues. Germline loops: CDR1 WNHNN, CDR2 SYGVQD (reference sequence). V shed 1 base and J 5 bases; nucleotides not matched to a gene: 5. CDR3: CASSEFSGQGDEQYF. CDR3 bases: TGCGCCAGCAGTGAGTTCTCTGGACAGGGGGACGAGCAGTACTTC.

At least ten counts were recorded for this clonotype. The genes are TRBV20-1 and TRBJ2-5; D unresolved. The V end lost 6 bases, the J end lost 1 base, and 12 bases lay between the germline ends. CDR3 length: 13 residues. CDR1 is DFQATT and CDR2 is SNEGSKA in the germline V gene (reference sequence). CDR3 sequence: CSALGTIQETQYF. The CDR3 region has the DNA TGCAGTGCCCTAGGAACTATCCAAGAGACCCAGTACTTC.

This clonotype has ten or more counts. The chain has TRBV5-1 and TRBJ1-1; D not certain. The V gene's germline CDR1 is SGHRS and CDR2 YFSETQ. The CDR3 totals 13 residues. The ends were cut back, 2 bases at V and 2 bases at J, with 7 bases in the middle. The CDR3 spells CASSFELNTEAFF. CDR3 in DNA: TGCGCCAGCAGCTTCGAACTTAACACTGAAGCTTTCTTT. Using reference TRBV5-1 and TRBJ1-1 for the parts outside the CDR3, the full variable domain is KAGVTQTPRYLIKTRGQQVTLSCSPISGHRSVSWYQQTPGQGLQFLFEYFSETQRNKGNFPGRFSGRQFSNSRSEMNVSTLELGDSALYLCASSFELNTEAFFGQGTRLTVV.

This clonotype was seen more than once but under ten times. The chain is built from TRBV2 and TRBJ2-2; possibly TRBD1 or TRBD2 for D (6 bases each). This CDR3 comprises 14 residues. Deletions cut 8 bases from V and 7 bases from J, with 17 bases between. CDR1 is SNHLY, CDR2 FYNNEI, per germline. The chain's CDR3 is CASPDRGAGGELFF. CDR3 coding DNA: TGTGCCAGCCCGGATAGGGGGGCAGGCGGGGAGCTGTTTTTT. Using reference TRBV2 and TRBJ2-2 for the parts outside the CDR3, the full variable domain is EPEVTQTPSHQVTQMGQEVILRCVPISNHLYFYWYRQILGQKVEFLVSFYNNEISEKSEIFDDQFSVERPDGSNFTLKIRSTKLEDSAMYFCASPDRGAGGELFFGEGSRLTVL.